This TCR beta chain was profiled in a study of beta chain features in type 1 diabetes. Investigators reverse transcribed all isolated RNA, so they sequenced expressed TCRB transcripts. Generated by immunoSEQ multiplex PCR, the TCRdb table keeps only in-frame clones and is missing some. The sample contains almost 350,000 clones, 15% to 20% of which appear only once. This CDR3 comprises 16 residues. Germline V lookup: CDR1 GTSNPN, CDR2 SVGIG (reference sequence). Losses at the gene ends were 5 bases for V and 7 bases for J; bases not matched to a gene: 20. Notes on the study in general: Shorter templates might be favored by PCR, equally in patients and controls. Any HLA-type effect on TCRB rearrangement remained unresolved here. Fewer insertions but more deletions were seen at VDJ junctions in type 1 diabetes patients. For cells with high TCR expression, cDNA sequencing could yield over-representation.

This clone was picked up a small number of times. Its antigen is undetermined. V usage is TRBV30 and J usage is TRBJ2-7, with 7 bases aligning to TRBD1. The source of this sequence is a woman between 18 and 29 years old in good health. The sequencing input was naive CD4+ T cells from blood. Here the CDR3 reads CAWGARTGQRPSEQYF. The CDR3 DNA is TGTGCCTGGGGGGCGAGGACAGGCCAAAGACCCTCTGAGCAGTACTTC.